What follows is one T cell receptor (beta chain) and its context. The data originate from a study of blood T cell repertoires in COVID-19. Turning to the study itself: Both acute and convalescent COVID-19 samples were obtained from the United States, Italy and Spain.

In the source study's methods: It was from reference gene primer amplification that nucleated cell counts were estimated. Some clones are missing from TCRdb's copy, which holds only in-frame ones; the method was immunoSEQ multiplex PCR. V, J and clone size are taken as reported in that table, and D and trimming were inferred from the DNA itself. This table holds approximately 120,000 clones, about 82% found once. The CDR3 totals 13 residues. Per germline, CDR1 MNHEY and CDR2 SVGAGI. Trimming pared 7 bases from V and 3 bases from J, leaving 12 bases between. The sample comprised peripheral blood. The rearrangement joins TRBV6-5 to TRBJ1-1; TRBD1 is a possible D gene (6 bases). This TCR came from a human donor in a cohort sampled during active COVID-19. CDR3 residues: CASTKGVYTEAFF. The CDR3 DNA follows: TGTGCCAGCACCAAGGGGGTTTACACTGAAGCTTTCTTT.